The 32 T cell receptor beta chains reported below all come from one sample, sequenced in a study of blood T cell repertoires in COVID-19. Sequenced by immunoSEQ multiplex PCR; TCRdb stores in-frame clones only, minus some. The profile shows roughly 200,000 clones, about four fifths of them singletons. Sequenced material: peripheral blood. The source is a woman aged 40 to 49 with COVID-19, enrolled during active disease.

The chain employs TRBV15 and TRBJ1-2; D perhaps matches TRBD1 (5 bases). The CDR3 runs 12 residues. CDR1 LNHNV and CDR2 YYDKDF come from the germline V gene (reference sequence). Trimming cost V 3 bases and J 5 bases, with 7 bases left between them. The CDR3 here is CATSRTDYGYTF. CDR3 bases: TGTGCCACCAGCAGGACAGATTATGGCTACACCTTC.

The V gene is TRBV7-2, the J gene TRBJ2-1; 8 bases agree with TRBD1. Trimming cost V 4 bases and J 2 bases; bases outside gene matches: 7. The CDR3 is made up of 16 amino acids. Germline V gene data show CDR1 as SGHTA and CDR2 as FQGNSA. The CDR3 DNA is TGTGCCAGCAGCTCCAGGGGGCGGGGCGCCTACAATGAGCAGTTCTTC. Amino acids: CASSSRGRGAYNEQFF. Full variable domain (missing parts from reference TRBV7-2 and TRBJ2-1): GAGVSQSPSNKVTEKGKDVELRCDPISGHTALYWYRQSLGQGLEFLIYFQGNSAPDKSGLPSDRFSAERTGGSVSTLTIQRTQQEDSAVYLCASSSRGRGAYNEQFFGPGTRLTVL.

The CDR3 protein is CATSDPGTPTDTQYF. CDR3 sequence (DNA): TGTGCCACCAGTGATCCGGGGACACCCACAGATACGCAGTATTTT. The chain carries TRBV24-1 and TRBJ2-3; possibly TRBD1 for D (6 bases). Looked up from germline, CDR1 is KGHDR and CDR2 is SFDVKD. This CDR3 spans 15 amino acids. Trimming removed 3 bases from V and 2 bases from J, with 11 bases in between.

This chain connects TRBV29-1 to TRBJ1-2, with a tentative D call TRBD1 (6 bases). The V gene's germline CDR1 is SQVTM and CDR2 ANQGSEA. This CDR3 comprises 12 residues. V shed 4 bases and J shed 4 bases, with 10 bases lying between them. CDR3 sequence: CSVVGGPYGYTF. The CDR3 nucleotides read TGCAGCGTTGTTGGGGGCCCCTATGGCTACACCTTC.

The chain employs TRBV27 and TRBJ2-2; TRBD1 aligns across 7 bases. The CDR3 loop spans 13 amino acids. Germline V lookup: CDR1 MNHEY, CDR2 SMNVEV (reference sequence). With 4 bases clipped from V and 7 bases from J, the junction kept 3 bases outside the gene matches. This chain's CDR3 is CASSSTGRGELFF. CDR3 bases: TGTGCCAGCAGTTCGACAGGGCGCGGGGAGCTGTTTTTT.

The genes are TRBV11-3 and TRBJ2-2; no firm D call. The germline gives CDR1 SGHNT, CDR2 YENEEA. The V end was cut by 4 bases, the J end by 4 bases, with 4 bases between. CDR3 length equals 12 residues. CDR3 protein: CASSYLTGELFF. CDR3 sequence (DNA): TGTGCCAGCAGCTATCTCACCGGGGAGCTGTTTTTT.

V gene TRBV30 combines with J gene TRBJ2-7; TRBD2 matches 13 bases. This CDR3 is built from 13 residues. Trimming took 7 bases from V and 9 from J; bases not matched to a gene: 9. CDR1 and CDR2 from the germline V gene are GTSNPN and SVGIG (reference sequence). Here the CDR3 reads CAYEKLAGGRQYF. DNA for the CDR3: TGTGCCTATGAAAAACTAGCGGGAGGGCGGCAGTACTTC.

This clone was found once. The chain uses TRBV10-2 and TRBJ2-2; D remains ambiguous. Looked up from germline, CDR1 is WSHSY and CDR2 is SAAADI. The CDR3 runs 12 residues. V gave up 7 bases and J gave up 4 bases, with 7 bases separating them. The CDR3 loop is CASTRSTGELFF. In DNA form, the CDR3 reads TGCGCCAGCACAAGGAGCACCGGGGAGCTGTTTTTT.

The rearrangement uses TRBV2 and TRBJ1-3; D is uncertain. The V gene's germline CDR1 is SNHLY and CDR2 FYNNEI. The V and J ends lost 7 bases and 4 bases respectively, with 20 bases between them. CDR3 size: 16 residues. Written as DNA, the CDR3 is TGTGCCAGCATGGAACCCACAGTTCTTAGGGGAAACACCATATATTTT. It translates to CASMEPTVLRGNTIYF.

The CDR3 sequence is CASSPGYTF. CDR3 DNA: TGTGCCAGCAGCCCAGGCTACACCTTC. The chain carries TRBV9 and TRBJ1-2, with D hard to call. This CDR3 has 9 amino acids. V shed 4 bases and J shed 8 bases, with 3 bases lying between them. Germline CDR1 SGDLS, CDR2 YYNGEE.

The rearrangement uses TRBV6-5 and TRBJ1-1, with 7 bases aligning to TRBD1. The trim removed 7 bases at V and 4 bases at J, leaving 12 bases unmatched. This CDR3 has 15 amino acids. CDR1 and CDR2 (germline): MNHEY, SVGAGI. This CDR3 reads CASKFDRAFSTEAFF. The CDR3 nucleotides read TGTGCCAGCAAATTCGACAGGGCTTTTAGCACTGAAGCTTTCTTT.

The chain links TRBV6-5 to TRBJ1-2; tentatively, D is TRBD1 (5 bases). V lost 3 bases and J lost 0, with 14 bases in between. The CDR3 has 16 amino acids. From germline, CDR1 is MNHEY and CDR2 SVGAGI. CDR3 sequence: CASSYFQGGANYGYTF. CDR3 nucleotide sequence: TGTGCCAGCAGTTATTTTCAGGGTGGGGCTAACTATGGCTACACCTTC.

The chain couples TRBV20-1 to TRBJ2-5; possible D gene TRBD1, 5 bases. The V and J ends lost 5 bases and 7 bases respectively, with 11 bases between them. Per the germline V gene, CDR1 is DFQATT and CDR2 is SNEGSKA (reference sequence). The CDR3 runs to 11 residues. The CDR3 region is CSAPQGRTQYF. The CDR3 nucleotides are TGCAGTGCTCCCCAGGGCAGGACCCAGTACTTC.

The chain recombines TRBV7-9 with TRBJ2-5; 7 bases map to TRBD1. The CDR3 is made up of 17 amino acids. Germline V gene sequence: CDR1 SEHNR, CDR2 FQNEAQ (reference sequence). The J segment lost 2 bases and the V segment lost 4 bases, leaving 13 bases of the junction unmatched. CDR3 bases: TGTGCCAGCAGCTCAGACCGGGACAGCAAGACTCAAGAGACCCAGTACTTC. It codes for CASSSDRDSKTQETQYF. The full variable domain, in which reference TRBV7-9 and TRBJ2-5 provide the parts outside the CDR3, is DTGVSQNPRHKITKRGQNVTFRCDPISEHNRLYWYRQTLGQGPEFLTYFQNEAQLEKSRLLSDRFSAERPKGSFSTLEIQRTEQGDSAMYLCASSSDRDSKTQETQYFGPGTRLLVL.

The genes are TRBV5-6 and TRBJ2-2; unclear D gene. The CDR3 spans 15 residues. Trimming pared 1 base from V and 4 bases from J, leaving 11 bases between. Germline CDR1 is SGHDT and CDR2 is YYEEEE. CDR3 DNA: TGTGCCAGCAGCTTGACAACCAAACGCACCGGGGAGCTGTTTTTT. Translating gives CASSLTTKRTGELFF.

In DNA, the CDR3 is TGTGCCAGCAGCGTAAACGGACAGAACACCGGGGAGCTGTTTTTT. This sequence encodes CASSVNGQNTGELFF. The V and J genes are TRBV9 and TRBJ2-2; possibly TRBD1 for D (5 bases). V lost 1 base and J lost 1, with 8 bases in between. The germline V gene has CDR1 SGDLS and CDR2 YYNGEE. CDR3 length: 15 residues.

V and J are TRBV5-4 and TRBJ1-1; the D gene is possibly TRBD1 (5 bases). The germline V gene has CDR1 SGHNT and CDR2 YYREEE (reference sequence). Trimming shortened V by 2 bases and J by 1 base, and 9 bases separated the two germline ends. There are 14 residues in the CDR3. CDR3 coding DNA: TGTGCCAGCAGCTTCGACAGCCCGAACACTGAAGCTTTCTTT. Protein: CASSFDSPNTEAFF.

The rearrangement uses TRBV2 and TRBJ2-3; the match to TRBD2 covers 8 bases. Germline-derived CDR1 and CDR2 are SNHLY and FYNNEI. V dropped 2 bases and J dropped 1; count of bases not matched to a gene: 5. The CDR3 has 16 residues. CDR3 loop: CASSELGGRRTDTQYF. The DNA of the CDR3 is TGTGCCAGCAGTGAATTAGGCGGGAGGCGCACAGATACGCAGTATTTT.

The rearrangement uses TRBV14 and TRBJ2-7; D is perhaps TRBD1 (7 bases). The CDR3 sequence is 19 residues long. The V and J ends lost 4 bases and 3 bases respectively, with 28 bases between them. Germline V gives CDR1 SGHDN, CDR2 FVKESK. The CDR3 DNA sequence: TGTGCCAGCAGCCGGACCGGGGGACAGCCCACAGGGGCCCTCTACGAGCAGTACTTC. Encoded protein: CASSRTGGQPTGALYEQYF. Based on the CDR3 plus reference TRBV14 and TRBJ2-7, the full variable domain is EAGVTQFPSHSVIEKGQTVTLRCDPISGHDNLYWYRRVMGKEIKFLLHFVKESKQDESGMPNNRFLAERTGGTYSTLKVQPAELEDSGVYFCASSRTGGQPTGALYEQYFGPGTRLTVT.

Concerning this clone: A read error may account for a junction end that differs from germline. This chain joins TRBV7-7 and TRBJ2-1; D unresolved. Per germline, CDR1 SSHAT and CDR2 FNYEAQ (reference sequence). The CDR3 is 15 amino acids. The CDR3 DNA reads TGTGCTAGCAGCCTAGGGCCTAGCTCCTACAATGAGCAGTTCTTC. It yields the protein CASSLGPSSYNEQFF.

CDR3 sequence reads: CAWSVLAAYNEQFF. The CDR3 nucleotides are TGTGCCTGGAGTGTACTAGCGGCCTACAATGAGCAGTTCTTC. The J gene is TRBJ2-1, the V gene TRBV30; 8 positions match TRBD2. V was clipped by 0 bases and J by 2 bases; unmatched bases: 0. This CDR3 has 14 residues. The V gene's germline CDR1 is GTSNPN and CDR2 SVGIG (reference sequence).

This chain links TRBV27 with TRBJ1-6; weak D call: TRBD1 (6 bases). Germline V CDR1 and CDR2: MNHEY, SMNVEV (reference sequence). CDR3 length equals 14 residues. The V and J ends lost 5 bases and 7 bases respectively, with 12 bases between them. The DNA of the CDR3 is TGTGCCAGCAGTCCCTTGGACAGCAATTCACCCCTCCACTTT. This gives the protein CASSPLDSNSPLHF.

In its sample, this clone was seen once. The CDR3 nucleotides read TGTGCCAGCTCACCATCGAACGGGAGGGATGAGCAGTTCTTC. Its protein product is CASSPSNGRDEQFF. The rearrangement links TRBV18 to TRBJ2-1; 8 bases are a match to TRBD2. J gave up 8 bases and V 2 bases, and 5 bases lay outside the gene matches. The germline V gene has CDR1 KGHSH and CDR2 LQKENI. CDR3 size: 14 residues.

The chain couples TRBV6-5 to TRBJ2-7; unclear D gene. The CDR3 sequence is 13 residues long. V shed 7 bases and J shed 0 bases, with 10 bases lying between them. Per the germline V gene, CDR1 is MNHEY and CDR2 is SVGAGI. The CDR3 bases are TGTGCCAGCACTTCTAGGAGCTCCTACGAGCAGTACTTC. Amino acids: CASTSRSSYEQYF.

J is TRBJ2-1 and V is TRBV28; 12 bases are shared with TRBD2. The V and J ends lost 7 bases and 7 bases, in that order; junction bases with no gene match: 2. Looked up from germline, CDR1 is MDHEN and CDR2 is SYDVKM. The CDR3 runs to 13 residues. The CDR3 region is CASTTSGRNEQFF. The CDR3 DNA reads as TGTGCCAGCACAACTAGCGGGAGGAATGAGCAGTTCTTC.

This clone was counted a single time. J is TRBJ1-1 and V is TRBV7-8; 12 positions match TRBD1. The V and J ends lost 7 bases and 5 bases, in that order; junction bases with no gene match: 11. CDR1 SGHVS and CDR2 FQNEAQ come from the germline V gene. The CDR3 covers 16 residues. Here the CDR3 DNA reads TGTGCCAGCAAAGGGGACCGGGACAGGGGGCAGACTGAAGCTTTCTTT. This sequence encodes CASKGDRDRGQTEAFF.

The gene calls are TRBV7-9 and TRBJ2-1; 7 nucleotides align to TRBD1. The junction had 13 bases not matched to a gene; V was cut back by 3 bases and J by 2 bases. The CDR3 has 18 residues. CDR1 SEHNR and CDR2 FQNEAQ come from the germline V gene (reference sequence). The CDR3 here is CASSFNRGRAVTYNEQFF. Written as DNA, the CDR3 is TGTGCCAGCAGCTTTAACAGGGGTCGAGCTGTTACCTACAATGAGCAGTTCTTC. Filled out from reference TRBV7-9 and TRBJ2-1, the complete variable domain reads DTGVSQNPRHKITKRGQNVTFRCDPISEHNRLYWYRQTLGQGPEFLTYFQNEAQLEKSRLLSDRFSAERPKGSFSTLEIQRTEQGDSAMYLCASSFNRGRAVTYNEQFFGPGTRLTVL.

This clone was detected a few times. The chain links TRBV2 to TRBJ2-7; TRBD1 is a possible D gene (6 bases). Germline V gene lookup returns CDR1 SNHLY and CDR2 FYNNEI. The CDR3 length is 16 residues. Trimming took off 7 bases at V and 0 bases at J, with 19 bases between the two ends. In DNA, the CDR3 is TGTGCCAGCATGAAGACAGGCCTTCTCCCCTCCTACGAGCAGTACTTC. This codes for CASMKTGLLPSYEQYF.

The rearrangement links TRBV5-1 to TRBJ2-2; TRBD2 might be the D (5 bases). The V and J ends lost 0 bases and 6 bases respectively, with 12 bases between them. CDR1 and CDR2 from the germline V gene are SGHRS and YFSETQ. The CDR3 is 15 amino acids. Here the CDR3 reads CASSLVASSSGELFF. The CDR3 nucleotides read TGCGCCAGCAGCTTGGTAGCGAGTAGCTCCGGGGAGCTGTTTTTT. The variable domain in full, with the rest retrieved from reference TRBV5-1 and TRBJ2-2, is KAGVTQTPRYLIKTRGQQVTLSCSPISGHRSVSWYQQTPGQGLQFLFEYFSETQRNKGNFPGRFSGRQFSNSRSEMNVSTLELGDSALYLCASSLVASSSGELFFGEGSRLTVL.

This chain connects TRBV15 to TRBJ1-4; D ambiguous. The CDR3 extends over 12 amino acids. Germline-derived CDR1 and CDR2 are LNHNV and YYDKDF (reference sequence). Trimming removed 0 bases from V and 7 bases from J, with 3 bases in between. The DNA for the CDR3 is TGTGCCACCAGCAGAGAGAGTGAAAAACTGTTTTTT. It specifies CATSRESEKLFF. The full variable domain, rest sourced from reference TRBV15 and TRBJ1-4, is DAMVIQNPRYQVTQFGKPVTLSCSQTLNHNVMYWYQQKSSQAPKLLFHYYDKDFNNEADTPDNFQSRRPNTSFCFLDIRSPGLGDTAMYLCATSRESEKLFFGSGTQLSVL.

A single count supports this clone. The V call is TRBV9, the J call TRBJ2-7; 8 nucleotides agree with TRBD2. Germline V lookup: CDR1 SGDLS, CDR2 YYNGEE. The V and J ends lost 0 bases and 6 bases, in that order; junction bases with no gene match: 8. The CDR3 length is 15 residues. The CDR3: CASSVEGSGTGEQYF. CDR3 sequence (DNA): TGTGCCAGCAGCGTAGAAGGTAGCGGGACCGGCGAGCAGTACTTC.

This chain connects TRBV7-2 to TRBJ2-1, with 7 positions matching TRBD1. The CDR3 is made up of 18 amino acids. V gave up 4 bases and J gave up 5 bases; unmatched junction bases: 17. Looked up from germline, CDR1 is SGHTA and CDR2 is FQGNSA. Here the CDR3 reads CASSSHRPDRVRDNEQFF. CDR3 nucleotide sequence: TGTGCCAGCAGCTCCCACCGCCCAGACAGGGTAAGGGACAATGAGCAGTTCTTC.